This TCR beta chain was observed in a study of spatial heterogeneity in lung cancer. Study-wide findings and caveats: The study found ubiquitous expanded tumor TCRs in blood more at resection than follow-up.

Time point in this sample: sample taken at primary tumor resection. Unsorted samples of tumor, nontumor lung or frozen PBMC had their whole RNA sequenced. Donors were around 70 untreated early-stage non-small cell lung cancer patients. Every TCR cDNA molecule bore its own unique molecular identifier. In TCRdb, the 5' RACE reads were re-called with MiXCR into one record per CDR3 protein. The sample includes approximately 2,300 distinct CDR3 sequences, 17% of them seen just once. This clonotype was seen ten or more times. Its antigen is not identified. Germline CDR1 and CDR2: SNHLY and FYNNEI. CDR3 size: 16 residues. Trimming cost V 4 bases and J 2 bases; bases outside gene matches: 5.

The receptor was isolated from a male donor with early-stage non-small cell lung cancer. V and J are TRBV2 and TRBJ2-2; 9 bases agree with TRBD1. Sample: PBMCs, taken at surgery. The CDR3 DNA sequence: TGTGCCAGCAGTGCCCCGGGACAGGGAAACACCGGGGAGCTGTTTTTT. Translated: CASSAPGQGNTGELFF.